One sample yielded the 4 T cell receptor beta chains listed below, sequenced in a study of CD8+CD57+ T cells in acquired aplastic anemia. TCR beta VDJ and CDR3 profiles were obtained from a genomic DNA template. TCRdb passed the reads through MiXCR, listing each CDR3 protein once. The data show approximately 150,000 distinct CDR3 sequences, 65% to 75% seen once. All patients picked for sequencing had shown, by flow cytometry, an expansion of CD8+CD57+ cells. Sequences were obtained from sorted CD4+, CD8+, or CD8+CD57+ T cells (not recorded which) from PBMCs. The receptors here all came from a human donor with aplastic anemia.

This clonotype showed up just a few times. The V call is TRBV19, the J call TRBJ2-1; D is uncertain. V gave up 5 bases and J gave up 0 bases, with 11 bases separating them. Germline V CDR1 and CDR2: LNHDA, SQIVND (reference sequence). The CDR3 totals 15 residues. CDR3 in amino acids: CASSEGLHSYNEQFF. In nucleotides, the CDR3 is TGTGCCAGTAGTGAAGGCCTCCACTCCTACAATGAGCAGTTCTTC.

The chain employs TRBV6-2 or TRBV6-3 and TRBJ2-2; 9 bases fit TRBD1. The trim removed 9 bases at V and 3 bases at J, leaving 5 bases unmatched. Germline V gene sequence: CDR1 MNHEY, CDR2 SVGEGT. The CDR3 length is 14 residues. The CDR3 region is CASRTGEDTGELFF. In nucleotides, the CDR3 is TGTGCCAGTCGGACAGGGGAAGACACCGGGGAGCTGTTTTTT.

For the CDR3, the DNA is TGTGCCAGCAGTCATATAGCGGGAGGGGGCTACGAGCAGTACTTC. Translation: CASSHIAGGGYEQYF. V and J are TRBV25-1 and TRBJ2-7; 11 nucleotides match TRBD2. Per the germline V gene, CDR1 is MGHDK and CDR2 is SYGVNS. V lost 5 bases to trimming and J lost 3 bases; unmatched junction nucleotides: 6. The CDR3 loop spans 15 amino acids.

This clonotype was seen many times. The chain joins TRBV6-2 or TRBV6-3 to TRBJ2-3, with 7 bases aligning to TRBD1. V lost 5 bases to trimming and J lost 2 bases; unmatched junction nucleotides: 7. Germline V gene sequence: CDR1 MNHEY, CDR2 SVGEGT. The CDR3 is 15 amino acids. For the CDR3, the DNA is TGTGCCAGCAGTCCGGGACAGTCGACCACAGATACGCAGTATTTT. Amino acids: CASSPGQSTTDTQYF.